Following are 32 T cell receptor beta chains from one sample sequenced in a study of shared clonotypes between healthy human individuals. Measured with immunoSEQ multiplex PCR; TCRdb has only the in-frame clones, and not every one. The table has some 1,400,000 clones, approximately 96% seen once. The sample taken for sequencing was naive CD4+ T cells sorted from blood. Subset in this sample: CD45RA+ positively selected. Receptors were obtained from a man aged 25 to 40 in good health.

V gene TRBV7-6 combines with J gene TRBJ1-1, with 7 nucleotides matching TRBD1. The CDR3 has 17 residues. With 2 bases clipped from V and 1 base from J, the junction kept 10 bases outside the gene matches. Germline loops: CDR1 SGHVS, CDR2 FNYEAQ. CDR3 protein: CASSLRLGRQGNTEAFF. The DNA of the CDR3 is TGTGCCAGCAGCTTACGTTTGGGAAGACAGGGGAACACTGAAGCTTTCTTT.

The chain uses TRBV2 and TRBJ1-1; weak D call: TRBD1 (6 bases). Trimming took 4 bases from V and 4 from J, leaving 13 bases between them. There are 14 residues in the CDR3. Germline V gives CDR1 SNHLY, CDR2 FYNNEI. CDR3 coding DNA: TGTGCCAGCAGTGTTCGAGGGGGAAGCACTGAAGCTTTCTTT. Its translation: CASSVRGGSTEAFF.

The V gene is TRBV5-1, the J gene TRBJ2-2; D perhaps matches TRBD2 (5 bases). Germline assignment: CDR1 SGHRS and CDR2 YFSETQ. Deletions cut 6 bases from V and 1 base from J, with 13 bases between. This CDR3 has 15 residues. CDR3 sequence: CASKNSGVNTGELFF. CDR3 DNA sequence: TGCGCCAGCAAGAATTCCGGGGTGAACACCGGGGAGCTGTTTTTT. Looking up the rest from reference TRBV5-1 and TRBJ2-2 gives the full variable domain: KAGVTQTPRYLIKTRGQQVTLSCSPISGHRSVSWYQQTPGQGLQFLFEYFSETQRNKGNFPGRFSGRQFSNSRSEMNVSTLELGDSALYLCASKNSGVNTGELFFGEGSRLTVL.

The rearrangement uses TRBV6-5 and TRBJ1-5; a weak D match, TRBD1 (6 bases). Between the trimmed V and J ends, which lost 6 bases and 0 bases, there was a span of 9 bases. The CDR3 is 14 residues long. Germline CDR1 reads MNHEY; CDR2 reads SVGAGI. The CDR3 is CASRSGDSNQPQHF. The CDR3 nucleotides are TGTGCCAGCAGGTCAGGGGATAGCAATCAGCCCCAGCATTTT.

The V and J genes are TRBV2 and TRBJ2-7; D remains ambiguous. The V gene's germline CDR1 is SNHLY and CDR2 FYNNEI. The CDR3 has 14 residues. The V end was cut by 1 base, the J end by 4 bases, with 11 bases between. CDR3 bases: TGTGCCAGCAGTGAAGGACTGCCGAGGTACGAGCAGTACTTC. Protein sequence: CASSEGLPRYEQYF.

This sequence joins TRBV6-1 and TRBJ1-3; a possible D gene is TRBD1 (5 bases). The CDR3 loop spans 15 amino acids. Trimming took off 3 bases at V and 3 bases at J, with 12 bases between the two ends. Germline CDR1 reads MNHNS; CDR2 reads SASEGT. This chain's CDR3 is CASSEAGSNGNTIYF. The CDR3 DNA reads TGTGCCAGCAGTGAGGCAGGGAGCAATGGAAACACCATATATTTT.

As concerns this clone: The same CDR3 also results from other DNA sequences found in this sample. The V and J genes are TRBV5-1 and TRBJ2-7, with 8 bases that match TRBD1. The CDR3 totals 14 residues. The V gene's germline CDR1 is SGHRS and CDR2 YFSETQ. The ends lost 2 bases at V and 0 bases at J; junction bases unmatched: 1. The CDR3 DNA is TGCGCCAGCAGCTTCGGGACAGGCTCCTACGAGCAGTACTTC. As protein: CASSFGTGSYEQYF.

This sequence joins TRBV6-1 and TRBJ2-7, with 8 bases identical to TRBD1. Germline lookup yields CDR1 MNHNS and CDR2 SASEGT. The CDR3 loop spans 15 amino acids. J was trimmed by 0 bases and V by 3 bases; bases with no gene match: 4. The CDR3, as DNA: TGTGCCAGCAGTGACTGGACAGGGTTCTCCTACGAGCAGTACTTC. This translates into CASSDWTGFSYEQYF.

The V call is TRBV7-2, the J call TRBJ1-5, with TRBD1 as a possible D gene (5 bases). The V and J ends lost 5 bases and 1 base respectively, with 18 bases between them. The germline CDR1 and CDR2 sequences are SGHTA and FQGNSA. This CDR3 spans 17 amino acids. CDR3 sequence (DNA): TGTGCCAGCAGCCCCTCGGGGGGGGTCAGGAGCAATCAGCCCCAGCATTTT. Protein: CASSPSGGVRSNQPQHF.

The chain recombines TRBV28 with TRBJ2-2; 10 bases map to TRBD1. V was pared by 6 bases and J by 5 bases, with 12 bases of the junction left unmatched. Germline V lookup: CDR1 MDHEN, CDR2 SYDVKM. The CDR3 has 17 residues. The CDR3 DNA sequence: TGTGCCAGCAGGAATAGACAGGGGGCGCGGTCTACCGGGGAGCTGTTTTTT. It codes for CASRNRQGARSTGELFF. The full variable domain, in which reference TRBV28 and TRBJ2-2 provide the parts outside the CDR3, is DVKVTQSSRYLVKRTGEKVFLECVQDMDHENMFWYRQDPGLGLRLIYFSYDVKMKEKGDIPEGYSVSREKKERFSLILESASTNQTSMYLCASRNRQGARSTGELFFGEGSRLTVL.

The rearrangement links TRBV7-2 to TRBJ1-1; no reliable D call. The CDR3 extends over 14 amino acids. The ends were cut back, 3 bases at V and 6 bases at J, with 14 bases in the middle. Germline V gives CDR1 SGHTA, CDR2 FQGNSA. The CDR3 nucleotides are TGTGCCAGCAGCTTGACGTCCGGAGGGCCTGAAGCTTTCTTT. The encoded protein is CASSLTSGGPEAFF.

J is TRBJ1-1 and V is TRBV7-3; D call uncertain. Trimming removed 4 bases at V and 2 bases at J, with 5 bases between. The CDR3 contains 12 residues. Looked up from germline, CDR1 is SGHTA and CDR2 is FQGTGA. CDR3 DNA sequence: TGTGCCAGCAGCTCGAAAAACACTGAAGCTTTCTTT. This gives the protein CASSSKNTEAFF.

This clone showed up just a few times. Other DNA sequences within the sample encode an identical CDR3. The chain carries TRBV7-9 and TRBJ2-7; 7 bases map to TRBD1. J was trimmed by 2 bases and V by 5 bases; bases with no gene match: 6. The CDR3 loop spans 14 amino acids. Per the germline V gene, CDR1 is SEHNR and CDR2 is FQNEAQ (reference sequence). CDR3 DNA: TGTGCCAGCAGCCCCGACAGGGTCCCCTACGAGCAGTACTTC. Translated: CASSPDRVPYEQYF.

This clone was seen only once. The rearrangement links TRBV6-1 to TRBJ1-2; D unclear. The CDR3 totals 13 residues. Per germline, CDR1 MNHNS and CDR2 SASEGT. Trimming took off 2 bases at V and 3 bases at J, with 7 bases between the two ends. The CDR3 DNA reads as TGTGCCAGCAGTGAATCGCAGGACTATGGCTACACCTTC. Translation gives CASSESQDYGYTF.

The V and J genes are TRBV19 and TRBJ2-5, with 13 positions matching TRBD2. The CDR3 runs 16 residues. Germline trimming cut 3 bases from V and 3 bases from J; bases unmatched to any gene: 4. CDR1 is LNHDA and CDR2 is SQIVND in the germline V gene (reference sequence). DNA for the CDR3: TGTGCCAGTAGTATTACCGGGACTAGCGGGAAAGAGACCCAGTACTTC. This codes for CASSITGTSGKETQYF. Looking up the rest from reference TRBV19 and TRBJ2-5 gives the full variable domain: DGGITQSPKYLFRKEGQNVTLSCEQNLNHDAMYWYRQDPGQGLRLIYYSQIVNDFQKGDIAEGYSVSREKKESFPLTVTSAQKNPTAFYLCASSITGTSGKETQYFGPGTRLLVL.

The chain combines TRBV7-2 with TRBJ1-2, with 7 nucleotides matching TRBD1. The CDR3 spans 13 residues. V lost 2 bases and J lost 7; bases outside the gene matches: 4. Per germline, CDR1 SGHTA and CDR2 FQGNSA. CDR3 sequence (DNA): TGTGCCAGCAGCTTACTGGCAGGGGGTGGCTACACCTTC. Amino acid sequence: CASSLLAGGGYTF.

The chain employs TRBV28 and TRBJ2-7; D is unclear. The V gene's germline CDR1 is MDHEN and CDR2 SYDVKM. CDR3 size: 12 residues. Trimming removed 6 bases at V and 2 bases at J, with 8 bases between. The CDR3 DNA is TGTGCCAGCAGATTACCCCCCTACGAGCAGTACTTC. This codes for CASRLPPYEQYF.

This clone was seen just once. V usage is TRBV19 and J usage is TRBJ1-2; no clear D. V gave up 8 bases and J gave up 8 bases, with 21 bases separating them. The CDR3 extends over 14 amino acids. Germline V gene lookup returns CDR1 LNHDA and CDR2 SQIVND (reference sequence). The CDR3 protein is CASHAQMEERGYTF. CDR3 DNA sequence: TGTGCCAGTCACGCCCAGATGGAGGAGAGGGGCTACACCTTC.

This chain uses TRBV18 with TRBJ1-5; perhaps TRBD1 as D (6 bases). The CDR3 consists of 14 residues. From germline, CDR1 is KGHSH and CDR2 LQKENI. V was pared by 2 bases and J by 7 bases, with 12 bases between. This CDR3 is CASSPSGGRQPQHF. The CDR3 bases are TGTGCCAGCTCACCATCGGGGGGCAGGCAGCCCCAGCATTTT.

The chain recombines TRBV10-1 with TRBJ2-4; 7 nucleotides agree with TRBD1. V shed 6 bases and J 8 bases; nucleotides not matched to a gene: 7. Germline CDR1 and CDR2: WNHNN and SYGVQD (reference sequence). This CDR3 region has 13 residues. The CDR3 nucleotides read TGCGCCAGCAGCGCAACAGGGGTGGACATTCAGTACTTC. Protein: CASSATGVDIQYF.

Concerning this clone: Other DNA variants within this sample encode the same CDR3. CDR3 nucleotides: TGTGCCAGCAGCTTCTCGGGAGGAAACACTGAAGCTTTCTTT. It translates to CASSFSGGNTEAFF. The chain has TRBV7-9 and TRBJ1-1; no clear D gene. The V gene's germline CDR1 is SEHNR and CDR2 FQNEAQ (reference sequence). Deletions cut 3 bases from V and 2 bases from J, with 10 bases between. The CDR3 contains 14 residues.

The rearrangement links TRBV4-1 to TRBJ2-3; the D gene could be TRBD1 or TRBD2 (6 bases each). V was clipped by 0 bases and J by 5 bases, with 12 bases between them. CDR1 is MGHRA and CDR2 is YSYEKL in the germline V gene. CDR3 length: 15 residues. The CDR3: CASSQDRGDRDTQYF. DNA for the CDR3: TGCGCCAGCAGCCAAGATAGGGGGGATAGAGATACGCAGTATTTT.

The gene calls are TRBV15 and TRBJ2-7; D may be TRBD2 (5 bases). Germline V gene data show CDR1 as LNHNV and CDR2 as YYDKDF (reference sequence). V was pared by 0 bases and J by 0 bases, with 12 bases between. This CDR3 is built from 16 residues. In DNA, the CDR3 is TGTGCCACCAGCAGAGATAATGGCGGGTACTCCTACGAGCAGTACTTC. Translating gives CATSRDNGGYSYEQYF.

The chain links TRBV10-2 to TRBJ2-7, with 13 positions matching TRBD2. This CDR3 is 16 amino acids long. Germline CDR1 WSHSY, CDR2 SAAADI. V shed 6 bases and J 6 bases; nucleotides not matched to a gene: 11. The CDR3 sequence is CASRWTSGSGSREQYF. The CDR3 region has the DNA TGCGCCAGCAGATGGACTAGCGGGAGTGGTTCCCGCGAGCAGTACTTC.

Worth noting for this clone: The sample holds other DNA sequences that translate to the same CDR3. This rearrangement joins TRBV5-4 to TRBJ1-3; D is perhaps TRBD1 (5 bases). Trimming pared 0 bases from V and 4 bases from J, leaving 8 bases between. Germline-derived CDR1 and CDR2 are SGHNT and YYREEE (reference sequence). This CDR3 comprises 14 residues. The CDR3 nucleotides read TGTGCCAGCAGCTTGGGGGGGTCGGGAAACACCATATATTTT. Its protein is CASSLGGSGNTIYF.

This chain joins TRBV7-2 and TRBJ2-5; D gene uncertain. Trimming shortened V by 3 bases and J by 3 bases, and 14 bases separated the two germline ends. This CDR3 spans 15 amino acids. Germline V gene data show CDR1 as SGHTA and CDR2 as FQGNSA. DNA of the CDR3: TGTGCCAGCAGCTTGATGGGGTCTTCAGAAGAGACCCAGTACTTC. Translating it yields CASSLMGSSEETQYF.

V usage is TRBV10-1 and J usage is TRBJ2-7; D tentatively fits TRBD1 or TRBD2 (6 bases each). Germline CDR1 and CDR2: WNHNN and SYGVQD (reference sequence). The V and J ends lost 2 bases and 2 bases respectively, with 10 bases between them. This CDR3 comprises 14 residues. The CDR3 loop reads CASSEQGRTYEQYF. CDR3 in DNA: TGCGCCAGCAGTGAGCAGGGGAGGACCTACGAGCAGTACTTC.

J is TRBJ1-3 and V is TRBV5-4; D is undetermined. The CDR3 contains 15 residues. Germline V gene sequence: CDR1 SGHNT, CDR2 YYREEE (reference sequence). V was cut by 4 bases and J by 4 bases, with 15 bases left in between. For the CDR3, the DNA is TGTGCCAGCAGCACCGCGTTAGGAGCGGGAAACACCATATATTTT. Translated: CASSTALGAGNTIYF. Drawing the rest from reference TRBV5-4 and TRBJ1-3, the complete variable domain is ETGVTQSPTHLIKTRGQQVTLRCSSQSGHNTVSWYQQALGQGPQFIFQYYREEENGRGNFPPRFSGLQFPNYSSELNVNALELDDSALYLCASSTALGAGNTIYFGEGSWLTVV.

The V gene is TRBV10-2, the J gene TRBJ2-7, with 8 nucleotides matching TRBD2. CDR1 and CDR2 (germline): WSHSY, SAAADI. The CDR3 is made up of 17 amino acids. The junction had 17 bases not matched to a gene; V was cut back by 6 bases and J by 4 bases. This CDR3 reads CASRGSGRRASVYEQYF. The CDR3 DNA follows: TGCGCCAGCAGGGGAAGCGGGAGAAGGGCTAGTGTGTACGAGCAGTACTTC.

This clone has a handful of counts. The chain couples TRBV7-3 to TRBJ2-3; TRBD2 aligns across 13 bases. Trimming cost V 6 bases and J 4 bases; bases outside gene matches: 4. Germline lookup yields CDR1 SGHTA and CDR2 FQGTGA. The CDR3 covers 15 residues. The CDR3 loop reads CASSRLAGGPDTQYF. CDR3 bases: TGTGCCAGCAGTCGACTAGCGGGGGGCCCAGATACGCAGTATTTT.

V is TRBV27 and J is TRBJ2-2; unclear D gene. This CDR3 spans 15 amino acids. Germline V gene sequence: CDR1 MNHEY, CDR2 SMNVEV (reference sequence). V lost 3 bases and J lost 4, with 12 bases in between. CDR3 DNA sequence: TGTGCCAGCAGTTTCAGGCCGGACCTCACCGGGGAGCTGTTTTTT. As protein: CASSFRPDLTGELFF.

The chain joins TRBV19 to TRBJ2-7, with 9 bases lining up with TRBD1. CDR1 is LNHDA, CDR2 SQIVND, per germline (reference sequence). Trimming took 8 bases from V and 5 from J; bases not matched to a gene: 7. This CDR3 has 13 amino acids. The CDR3 DNA sequence: TGTGCCAGTCGGCGCACAGGGGGCGACGAGCAGTACTTC. It translates to CASRRTGGDEQYF.